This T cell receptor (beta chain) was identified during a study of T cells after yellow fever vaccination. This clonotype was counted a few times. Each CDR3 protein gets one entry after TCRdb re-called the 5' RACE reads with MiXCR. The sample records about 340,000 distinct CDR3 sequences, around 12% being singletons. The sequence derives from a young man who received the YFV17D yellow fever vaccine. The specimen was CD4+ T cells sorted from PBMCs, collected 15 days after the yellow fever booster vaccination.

The CDR3, as DNA: TGTGCCAGCAGCGCCGACAGGGACGGCTCACCCCTCCACTTT. Its translation: CASSADRDGSPLHF. The gene calls are TRBV25-1 and TRBJ1-6; the match to TRBD1 covers 7 bases. CDR1 and CDR2 from the germline V gene are MGHDK and SYGVNS. V lost 6 bases to trimming and J lost 10 bases; unmatched junction nucleotides: 9. CDR3 length: 14 residues.